The 30 T cell receptor beta chains below all came from one sample that was sequenced in a study of T-cell memory formation after mild COVID-19. TCRdb recomputed calls from the 5' RACE reads with MiXCR, one row per CDR3 protein. The profile shows tens of thousands of distinct CDR3 sequences, over 10% of them singletons. The specimen sequenced was PBMCs or a T cell subset sorted from them (not recorded which). The receptor source for this set is a man younger than 30 who had mild COVID-19 (a few samples of this study predate the infection). Cell type and time point are not known.

The sample holds a few counts of this clonotype. J is TRBJ1-4 and V is TRBV6-5; D is uncertain. The V end lost 0 bases, the J end lost 13 bases, and 12 bases lay between the germline ends. CDR1 and CDR2 (germline): MNHEY, SVGAGI. This CDR3 spans 13 amino acids. The CDR3 loop is CASSYSTGDGLFF. CDR3 DNA: TGTGCCAGCAGTTACTCGACGGGAGATGGACTGTTTTTT.

This clonotype was seen more than once but under ten times. The V call is TRBV7-9, the J call TRBJ2-1, with 11 bases identical to TRBD2. The V segment lost 3 bases and the J segment 4 bases; nucleotides outside the gene matches: 5. The CDR3 extends over 16 amino acids. From germline, CDR1 is SEHNR and CDR2 FQNEAQ (reference sequence). The CDR3 DNA sequence: TGTGCCAGCAGCTTCGGGACTAGCGGATTGTACAATGAGCAGTTCTTC. It translates to CASSFGTSGLYNEQFF.

V and J are TRBV5-6 and TRBJ2-1; perhaps TRBD1 as D (5 bases). The CDR3 length is 13 residues. The V and J ends lost 1 base and 5 bases respectively, with 7 bases between them. CDR1 SGHDT and CDR2 YYEEEE come from the germline V gene. CDR3 region: CASSLKGDNEQFF. DNA of the CDR3: TGTGCCAGCAGCTTGAAAGGGGACAATGAGCAGTTCTTC.

V is TRBV7-9 and J is TRBJ2-1; TRBD1 matches 7 bases. Per the germline V gene, CDR1 is SEHNR and CDR2 is FQNEAQ (reference sequence). V trimming: 5 bases; J trimming: 12 bases; junction bases outside the gene matches: 4. The CDR3 loop spans 11 amino acids. The CDR3 here is CASSIAGGQFF. Here the CDR3 DNA reads TGTGCCAGCAGCATCGCAGGGGGGCAGTTCTTC.

The rearrangement joins TRBV7-3 to TRBJ2-1, with 7 nucleotides matching TRBD1. The CDR3 loop spans 15 amino acids. Germline V gene sequence: CDR1 SGHTA, CDR2 FQGTGA. Trimming cost V 4 bases and J 8 bases; bases outside gene matches: 11. The CDR3 here is CASSSTGNFGDEQFF. CDR3 bases: TGTGCCAGCAGCTCGACAGGGAACTTCGGGGATGAGCAGTTCTTC.

A word on this clonotype: At one end the junction does not follow the germline gene, possibly because of a read error. The rearrangement links TRBV7-7 to TRBJ2-5; D is uncertain. CDR1 SSHAT and CDR2 FNYEAQ come from the germline V gene (reference sequence). The CDR3 sequence is 11 residues long. CDR3 DNA sequence: TGTGCTAGCAGCCAGGAAGGGACCCAGTACTTC. Translating gives CASSQEGTQYF.

This clonotype appeared a few times. The chain carries TRBV6-5 and TRBJ2-1, with 12 bases lining up with TRBD2. This CDR3 has 16 residues. With V trimmed by 5 bases and J by 7 bases, 9 bases remained unmatched. Germline values: CDR1 MNHEY, CDR2 SVGAGI. This CDR3 is CASSPSSGGALNEQFF. The CDR3 region has the DNA TGTGCCAGCAGTCCCTCTAGCGGGGGGGCCCTGAATGAGCAGTTCTTC.

This clonotype was counted a few times. The rearrangement links TRBV27 to TRBJ2-3; D not resolved. The CDR3 is 15 amino acids. Trimming took off 5 bases at V and 6 bases at J, with 18 bases between the two ends. The germline V gene encodes CDR1 MNHEY and CDR2 SMNVEV (reference sequence). Written as DNA, the CDR3 is TGTGCCAGCAGTCCCTCGGGTCTACCCTATGATACGCAGTATTTT. It codes for CASSPSGLPYDTQYF.

Ten or more counts support this clonotype. The rearrangement joins TRBV5-1 to TRBJ2-7; D unresolved. The CDR3 has 13 residues. Germline values: CDR1 SGHRS, CDR2 YFSETQ. V lost 4 bases to trimming and J lost 2 bases, with 10 bases between them. CDR3 loop: CASSLRQPYEQYF. The CDR3 DNA reads as TGCGCCAGCAGCCTGCGGCAGCCCTACGAGCAGTACTTC. The full variable domain, rest sourced from reference TRBV5-1 and TRBJ2-7, is KAGVTQTPRYLIKTRGQQVTLSCSPISGHRSVSWYQQTPGQGLQFLFEYFSETQRNKGNFPGRFSGRQFSNSRSEMNVSTLELGDSALYLCASSLRQPYEQYFGPGTRLTVT.

This clonotype was counted between two and nine times. This chain connects TRBV5-5 to TRBJ2-1; possibly TRBD1 for D (6 bases). The V gene's germline CDR1 is SGHKS and CDR2 YYEKEE (reference sequence). The CDR3 is 14 residues long. The V gene lost 2 bases and the J gene lost 4 bases, with 10 bases spanning the gap. The CDR3 region has the DNA TGTGCCAGCAGCTTTTCACAGGGATACAATGAGCAGTTCTTC. This encodes CASSFSQGYNEQFF.

V is TRBV7-2 and J is TRBJ2-7, with 9 bases matching TRBD2. Trimming at V came to 3 bases and at J to 4 bases, leaving 4 bases not matched to a gene. CDR1 and CDR2 from the germline V gene are SGHTA and FQGNSA. The CDR3 has 14 residues. The CDR3 spells CASSFGGGEYEQYF. The CDR3 DNA reads TGTGCCAGCAGCTTCGGCGGGGGGGAATACGAGCAGTACTTC.

This chain connects TRBV7-9 to TRBJ2-2; unclear D gene. Deletions cut 1 base from V and 4 bases from J, with 7 bases between. CDR1 SEHNR and CDR2 FQNEAQ come from the germline V gene (reference sequence). The CDR3 length is 14 residues. Here the CDR3 DNA reads TGTGCCAGCAGCTTAGAGCTTTCCACCGGGGAGCTGTTTTTT. Its translation: CASSLELSTGELFF. Full variable domain (rest looked up from reference TRBV7-9 and TRBJ2-2): DTGVSQNPRHKITKRGQNVTFRCDPISEHNRLYWYRQTLGQGPEFLTYFQNEAQLEKSRLLSDRFSAERPKGSFSTLEIQRTEQGDSAMYLCASSLELSTGELFFGEGSRLTVL.

The chain recombines TRBV20-1 with TRBJ1-5; no reliable D call. CDR1 and CDR2 from the germline V gene are DFQATT and SNEGSKA (reference sequence). The germline V and J ends were trimmed by 0 bases and 6 bases, with 9 bases remaining between them. The CDR3 consists of 13 residues. CDR3 amino acids: CSAREPGFQPQHF. Written as DNA, the CDR3 is TGCAGTGCTAGAGAACCTGGGTTTCAGCCCCAGCATTTT.

This clonotype has a handful of counts. J is TRBJ2-2 and V is TRBV29-1; D gene unclear. The CDR3 covers 12 residues. Per the germline V gene, CDR1 is SQVTM and CDR2 is ANQGSEA. The V gene lost 1 base and the J gene lost 4 bases, with 4 bases spanning the gap. The CDR3 spells CSVEVPTGELFF. CDR3 coding DNA: TGCAGCGTTGAAGTCCCCACCGGGGAGCTGTTTTTT.

The J gene is TRBJ2-7, the V gene TRBV12-3 or TRBV12-4; D gene ambiguous. V was trimmed by 2 bases and J by 3 bases, leaving 11 bases between them. This CDR3 comprises 14 residues. The CDR3 spells CASSLSRSVYEQYF. The CDR3 DNA reads as TGTGCCAGCAGTTTATCGAGGTCAGTCTACGAGCAGTACTTC.

The rearrangement uses TRBV4-3 and TRBJ2-3; TRBD2 agrees at 9 bases. Unmatched junction bases numbered 3, after V lost 0 bases and J lost 5 bases. The germline V gene encodes CDR1 LGHNA and CDR2 YSLEER. CDR3 length: 15 amino acids. CDR3 DNA: TGCGCCAGCAGCCAAGAGAGCGGGGGGCGAGATACGCAGTATTTT. Protein product: CASSQESGGRDTQYF.

This clonotype was seen a few times. This chain links TRBV28 with TRBJ1-2, with 8 nucleotides matching TRBD1. This CDR3 is built from 15 residues. Germline lookup yields CDR1 MDHEN and CDR2 SYDVKM. V shed 6 bases, J shed 3 bases, and the junction held 9 bases outside the gene matches. The CDR3 region has the DNA TGTGCCAGCAGACGAGCCGGACAGGGCTACTATGGCTACACCTTC. This encodes CASRRAGQGYYGYTF.

This chain uses TRBV5-1 with TRBJ2-1, with 11 bases fitting TRBD2. The germline CDR1 and CDR2 sequences are SGHRS and YFSETQ. Losses at the gene ends were 4 bases for V and 8 bases for J; bases not matched to a gene: 5. This CDR3 has 14 residues. The DNA for the CDR3 is TGCGCCAGCAGCAGCTTAGCGGGGGGGTATGAGCAGTTCTTC. Amino acid sequence: CASSSLAGGYEQFF.

The V gene is TRBV25-1, the J gene TRBJ2-1; 8 bases map to TRBD1. Unmatched junction bases numbered 7, after V lost 4 bases and J lost 8 bases. CDR1 is MGHDK, CDR2 SYGVNS, per germline. The CDR3 spans 14 residues. The CDR3 spells CASSVQGAIYEQFF. The CDR3, as DNA: TGTGCCAGCAGTGTGCAGGGGGCTATCTATGAGCAGTTCTTC.

The chain has TRBV5-1 and TRBJ2-2, with TRBD1 matching 8 bases. The CDR3 totals 14 residues. Germline loops: CDR1 SGHRS, CDR2 YFSETQ. Germline trimming cut 4 bases from V and 9 bases from J; bases unmatched to any gene: 8. The CDR3 nucleotides read TGCGCCAGCAGCCCCGGACAGGGTGCCTGGGAGCTGTTTTTT. It encodes CASSPGQGAWELFF.

This clonotype was seen at least ten times. The chain employs TRBV4-2 and TRBJ2-3; 8 nucleotides match TRBD2. The CDR3 is 16 residues long. V lost 0 bases to trimming and J lost 4 bases; unmatched junction nucleotides: 6. Per germline, CDR1 LGHNA and CDR2 YNFKEQ. The CDR3 coding sequence is TGTGCCAGCAGCCAAGATCAGGGACTAGGCGCAGATACGCAGTATTTT. Its protein product is CASSQDQGLGADTQYF.

This clonotype was counted only a few times. The gene calls are TRBV7-3 and TRBJ1-1, with TRBD1 as a possible D gene (6 bases). The germline V gene has CDR1 SGHTA and CDR2 FQGTGA. The CDR3 is 14 amino acids. Trimming pared 7 bases from V and 5 bases from J, leaving 17 bases between. Here the CDR3 DNA reads TGTGCCAGCAACAATTCACCAGGGGAGACTGAAGCTTTCTTT. This codes for CASNNSPGETEAFF.

This clonotype appeared a single time. V usage is TRBV13 and J usage is TRBJ2-5; 9 bases align to TRBD1. Per the germline V gene, CDR1 is PRHDT and CDR2 is FYEKMQ (reference sequence). This CDR3 has 16 amino acids. V shed 5 bases and J 2 bases; nucleotides not matched to a gene: 9. The CDR3 DNA reads TGTGCCAGCAGCCTCCGTGGGGACAGGGCTCAAGAGACCCAGTACTTC. Its protein is CASSLRGDRAQETQYF.

V gene TRBV4-3 combines with J gene TRBJ2-5; D remains unclear. CDR3 length equals 19 residues. Germline loops: CDR1 LGHNA, CDR2 YSLEER. V was pared by 1 base and J by 5 bases, with 26 bases between. CDR3: CASSQVPAVHRALRETQYF. The CDR3 DNA follows: TGCGCCAGCAGCCAAGTCCCGGCGGTTCACAGAGCCTTGAGGGAGACCCAGTACTTC.

A few counts support this clonotype. The chain carries TRBV6-4 and TRBJ2-5, with 7 nucleotides matching TRBD1. With 6 bases clipped from V and 2 bases from J, the junction kept 12 bases outside the gene matches. Looked up from germline, CDR1 is MRHNA and CDR2 is SNTAGT. This CDR3 is 16 amino acids long. The CDR3 sequence: CASRKGQPTKQETQYF. The DNA of the CDR3 is TGTGCCAGCAGGAAGGGACAGCCGACAAAACAAGAGACCCAGTACTTC.

The CDR3 DNA reads TGTGCCATCAGTGAATGGGGGACCCTCTCCTACGAGCAGTACGTC. Encoded protein: CAISEWGTLSYEQYV. The genes are TRBV10-3 and TRBJ2-7; D is possibly TRBD1 or TRBD2 (5 bases each). V gave up 3 bases and J gave up 0 bases, with 12 bases separating them. Germline values: CDR1 ENHRY, CDR2 SYGVKD. The CDR3 totals 15 residues.

This clonotype was observed a few times. The rearrangement links TRBV12-3 or TRBV12-4 to TRBJ2-5; D is uncertain. The CDR3 length is 13 residues. Trimming shortened V by 1 base and J by 5 bases, and 8 bases separated the two germline ends. In DNA form, the CDR3 reads TGTGCCAGCAGTTTAGGGTCCACGGAGACCCAGTACTTC. This translates into CASSLGSTETQYF.

This chain links TRBV29-1 with TRBJ1-5; 7 bases line up with TRBD1. With 7 bases clipped from V and 4 bases from J, the junction kept 4 bases outside the gene matches. The CDR3 contains 12 residues. From germline, CDR1 is SQVTM and CDR2 ANQGSEA. The CDR3 loop reads CSGGDSNQPQHF. CDR3 DNA sequence: TGCAGCGGAGGGGACAGTAATCAGCCCCAGCATTTT.

The chain recombines TRBV25-1 with TRBJ1-1; 7 bases are a match to TRBD1. The CDR3 is 16 amino acids. In germline, CDR1 is MGHDK, CDR2 SYGVNS. Trimming cost V 8 bases and J 4 bases; bases outside gene matches: 16. CDR3 protein: CASSTLPTGAFTEAFF. The DNA for the CDR3 is TGTGCCAGCTCTACCCTCCCCACAGGGGCTTTCACTGAAGCTTTCTTT.

The chain carries TRBV7-9 and TRBJ1-1; perhaps TRBD1 as D (6 bases). The CDR3 has 17 residues. V gave up 5 bases and J gave up 1 base, with 20 bases separating them. In germline, CDR1 is SEHNR, CDR2 FQNEAQ (reference sequence). CDR3: CASSPPPGGARNTEAFF. The DNA for the CDR3 is TGTGCCAGCAGCCCGCCACCCGGGGGCGCGAGGAACACTGAAGCTTTCTTT.